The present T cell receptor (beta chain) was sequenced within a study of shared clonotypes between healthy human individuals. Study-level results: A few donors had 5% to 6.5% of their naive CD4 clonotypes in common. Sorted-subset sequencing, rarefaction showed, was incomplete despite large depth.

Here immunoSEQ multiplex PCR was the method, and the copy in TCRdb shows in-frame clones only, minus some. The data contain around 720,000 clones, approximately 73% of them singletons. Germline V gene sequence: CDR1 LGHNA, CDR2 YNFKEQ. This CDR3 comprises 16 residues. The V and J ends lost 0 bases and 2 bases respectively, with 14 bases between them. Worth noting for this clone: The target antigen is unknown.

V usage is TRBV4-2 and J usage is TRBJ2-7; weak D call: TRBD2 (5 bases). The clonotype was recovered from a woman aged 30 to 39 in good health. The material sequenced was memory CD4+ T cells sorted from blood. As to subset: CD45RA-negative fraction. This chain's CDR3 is CASSQDLAESTYEQYF. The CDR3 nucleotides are TGTGCCAGCAGCCAAGATCTAGCTGAGAGCACCTACGAGCAGTACTTC.